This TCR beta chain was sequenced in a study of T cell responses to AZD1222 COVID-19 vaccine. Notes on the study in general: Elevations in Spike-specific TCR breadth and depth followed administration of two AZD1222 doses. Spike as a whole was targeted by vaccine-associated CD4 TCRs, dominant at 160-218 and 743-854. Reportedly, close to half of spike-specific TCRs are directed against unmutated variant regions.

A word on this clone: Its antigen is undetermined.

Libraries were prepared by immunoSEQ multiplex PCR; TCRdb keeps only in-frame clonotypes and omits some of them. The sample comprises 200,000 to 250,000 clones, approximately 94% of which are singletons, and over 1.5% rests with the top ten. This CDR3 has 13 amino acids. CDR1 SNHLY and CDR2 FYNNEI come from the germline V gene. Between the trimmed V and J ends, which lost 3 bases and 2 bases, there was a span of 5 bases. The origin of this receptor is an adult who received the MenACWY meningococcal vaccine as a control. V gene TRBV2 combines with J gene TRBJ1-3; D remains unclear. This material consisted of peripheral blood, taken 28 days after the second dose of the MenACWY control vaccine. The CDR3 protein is CASSEAAGNTIYF. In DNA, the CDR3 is TGTGCCAGCAGTGAGGCAGCTGGAAACACCATATATTTT.